A selection of T cell receptor beta chains follows, all from one sample in a study of T cells in Graves' hyperthyroidism and ophthalmopathy. TCRdb independently ran MiXCR on the multiplex PCR reads; one entry per CDR3 protein. The repertoire holds 400,000 or so distinct CDR3 sequences, with approximately 14% as singletons. The sequencing input was blood. The receptors come from a woman in her fifties or sixties with Graves' ophthalmopathy. CDR3s include the opening cysteine and the closing phenylalanine or tryptophan. A D gene is named only where the DNA matches it firmly.

d_gene	v_gene	CDR3aa
-	TRBV4-2	CASSHPGRGTVNTEAFF
TRBD1	TRBV9	CASSVASGGASSYTF
-	TRBV3-1	CASSQDVTGPYEQYF
-	TRBV4-1	CASSQGDSFYEQYF
-	TRBV6-2/TRBV6-3	CASSYESRDLDTQYF
TRBD2	TRBV20-1	CSARGLAGATGELFF
-	TRBV20-1	CSAEPDPNPYEQYF
-	TRBV18	CASSLVQGSNQPQHF
-	TRBV20-1	CSAMGRQETQYF
-	TRBV24-1	CATSDPRLEGTYNEQFF
-	TRBV7-9	CASSVGAGGSGNQPQHF
-	TRBV6-7	CASSYSRPGSNQPQHF
TRBD1	TRBV18	CASSPHRTGAYEQYF
TRBD1	TRBV5-1	CASSWGTGVPTSYGYTF
TRBD2	TRBV7-8	CASSLGLAETYNEQFF
-	TRBV7-9	CASSSTTGEYEQYF
TRBD2	TRBV9	CASSVEGGILGTGELFF
TRBD2	TRBV4-1	CASSQDWTSSYEQYF
-	TRBV10-3	CAIRLSGSSNEQFF
TRBD2	TRBV20-1	CSANPLSSGSGDTQYF
-	TRBV7-2	CASSLGGLNYEQYF
-	TRBV28	CASSLAETGGLYEQYF
-	TRBV6-1	CASGPIAPMGYGEQFF
TRBD2	TRBV5-6	CASSGSGARSTDTQYF
TRBD2	TRBV19	CASSIGAREPTDTQYF
-	TRBV29-1	CSVRTSLNYGYTF
TRBD2	TRBV3-1	CASSYVGGRAVETQYF
TRBD1	TRBV20-1	CSASSGQHNSPLHF